A selection of T cell receptor beta chains follows, all from one sample in a study of blood T cell repertoires in COVID-19. Profiling relied on immunoSEQ multiplex PCR, and the TCRdb table lists in-frame clones only, not all of them. Of some 200,000 clones in the sample, roughly 84% were seen once. Sequenced input: peripheral blood. The receptors shown here come from a man in his fifties who had recovered from COVID-19. The CDR3 runs from the conserved cysteine through the conserved F or W. Each record gives: J gene, clone size, D gene, V gene, CDR3 protein, CDR3 DNA. D genes are given only for firm matches. Rows may omit the clone size; those that give it use once, few, many or a size class.

>TRBJ1-5|.|.|TRBV4-1
CASSQTAARPQHF
TGCGCCAGCAGCCAGACAGCCGCAAGGCCCCAGCATTTT
>TRBJ1-5|.|.|TRBV27
CANEWGTKQGNSNQPQHF
TGTGCCAACGAATGGGGTACAAAACAGGGTAATAGCAATCAGCCCCAGCATTTT
>TRBJ1-1|.|.|TRBV30
CAWSVRGSTEAFF
TGTGCCTGGAGTGTAAGGGGATCCACTGAAGCTTTCTTT
>TRBJ2-5|.|.|TRBV30
CAWSEQGRKTQYF
TGTGCCTGGAGTGAGCAGGGTCGGAAGACCCAGTACTTC
>TRBJ2-5|.|TRBD2|TRBV5-1
CASVRTSPVGETQYF
TGCGCCAGCGTCCGGACTAGCCCAGTAGGAGAGACCCAGTACTTC
>TRBJ1-1|few|TRBD1|TRBV4-2
CASSQPGQGNTEAFF
TGTGCCAGCAGCCAGCCAGGACAGGGGAACACTGAAGCTTTCTTT
>TRBJ1-2|.|.|TRBV11-2
CASSLAVLVEEGWGGYTF
TGTGCCAGCAGCTTAGCGGTTCTCGTCGAGGAGGGGTGGGGTGGCTACACCTTC
>TRBJ2-1|.|TRBD1|TRBV2
CASSRGQGVGNEQFF
TGTGCCAGCAGCCGAGGACAGGGTGTGGGCAATGAGCAGTTCTTC
>TRBJ1-5|.|.|TRBV5-3
CARSLHASDRPNQPQHF
TGTGCCAGAAGCTTACACGCCTCGGACAGACCCAATCAGCCCCAGCATTTT
>TRBJ1-6|few|TRBD1|TRBV27
CASSRQGSYNSPLHF
TGTGCCAGCAGCCGACAGGGTTCTTATAATTCACCCCTCCACTTT
>TRBJ2-3|.|TRBD2|TRBV29-1
CSACEAGHTDTQYF
TGCAGCGCCTGCGAAGCGGGGCACACAGATACGCAGTATTTT
>TRBJ2-2|.|.|TRBV28
CASRFSGEDGPGELFF
TGTGCCAGCAGATTTTCAGGGGAAGATGGTCCCGGGGAGCTGTTTTTT
>TRBJ2-7|.|TRBD1|TRBV6-4
CASSATRYRGQYEQYF
TGTGCCAGCAGTGCGACCCGGTACAGGGGACAATACGAGCAGTACTTC
>TRBJ2-2|.|TRBD2|TRBV19
CASSIGPSGSFLVGELFF
TGTGCCAGTAGTATAGGGCCTAGCGGGAGTTTCTTGGTCGGGGAGCTGTTTTTT
>TRBJ1-4|.|.|TRBV28
CASVSRLSGHTKGANEKLFF
TGTGCCAGCGTGTCTCGTCTTTCGGGACACACAAAGGGGGCTAATGAAAAACTGTTTTTT
>TRBJ1-1|once|TRBD1|TRBV18
CASSRTDRANTEAFF
TGTGCCAGCTCACGCACTGACAGGGCGAACACTGAAGCTTTCTTT
>TRBJ2-7|.|TRBD1|TRBV19
CASTKGTGPYEQYF
TGTGCCAGTACCAAGGGGACAGGGCCCTACGAGCAGTACTTC
>TRBJ2-5|.|TRBD1|TRBV28
CASSFAGVGSGGVTQYF
TGTGCCAGCAGTTTTGCCGGCGTGGGATCAGGGGGCGTGACCCAGTACTTC
>TRBJ2-7|.|.|TRBV24-1
CATIEPGRDYEQYF
TGTGCCACCATCGAGCCCGGGAGAGACTACGAGCAGTACTTC
>TRBJ1-5|.|.|TRBV28
CASSLYRNQPQHF
TGTGCCAGCAGTTTATACAGGAATCAGCCCCAGCATTTT
>TRBJ2-1|.|.|TRBV19
CASSIGGPAASYNEQFF
TGTGCCAGTAGTATAGGGGGGCCAGCGGCATCCTACAATGAGCAGTTCTTC
>TRBJ2-3|.|TRBD2|TRBV6-4
CASSGTSATDTQYF
TGTGCCAGCAGCGGGACTAGCGCCACAGATACGCAGTATTTT
>TRBJ2-7|.|TRBD2|TRBV5-1
CASSPEAGVIYEQYF
TGCGCCAGCAGCCCGGAGGCGGGAGTTATCTACGAGCAGTACTTC
>TRBJ1-1|few|.|TRBV3-1/TRBV3-2
CASSQDNKNTEAFF
TGTGCCAGCAGCCAAGATAACAAGAACACTGAAGCTTTCTTT
>TRBJ2-1|.|.|TRBV4-1
CASSPKGGAFNEQFF
TGCGCCAGCAGCCCAAAGGGGGGGGCTTTCAATGAGCAGTTCTTC
>TRBJ2-7|.|.|TRBV4-1
CASSQVDAGNYEQYF
TGCGCCAGCAGCCAAGTGGACGCAGGGAACTACGAGCAGTACTTC
>TRBJ2-1|.|.|TRBV29-1
CSVERQALMVNEQFF
TGCAGCGTTGAAAGGCAGGCCCTCATGGTGAATGAGCAGTTCTTC